This TCR beta chain appears in the sequencing data of a study of blood T cell repertoires in COVID-19. Individuals aged about 18 to 90 years were recruited from approximately 24 US areas. Membership in each cohort depended on participant-reported clinical history. Two negative PCRs, clearance, or symptom resolution were required of recovered Cohort 3 donors. Unmatched junction bases numbered 4, after V lost 0 bases and J lost 2 bases. The CDR3 is 15 amino acids. Germline V lookup: CDR1 SGHVS, CDR2 FQNEAQ. Study processing details: How many nucleated cells were present was estimated from reference gene primer amplification. Using immunoSEQ multiplex PCR, the repertoire was profiled, and TCRdb retains in-frame clones only, with some absent. V, J and clone size derive from that table, while D and trimming were established from the DNA sequence. The profile shows about 380,000 clones, approximately 89% of them singletons.

The chain links TRBV7-8 to TRBJ2-7; TRBD1 aligns across 7 bases. The receptor was derived from a man aged 25-40 years who had recovered from COVID-19. The sequenced sample was PBMCs or T cells enriched from blood (not recorded which). The CDR3, as DNA: TGTGCCAGCAGCTTAGCACAGGGGACCGCCTACGAGCAGTACTTC. Amino acid sequence: CASSLAQGTAYEQYF.